The source of this T cell receptor beta chain is a study of blood T cell repertoires in COVID-19. Participants had their cohort set by participant-reported clinical history. The repertoire was sequenced with immunoSEQ multiplex PCR; TCRdb's copy has only in-frame clones and lacks some. Of a few hundred thousand clones listed, approximately 88% were seen once; the top ten hold just under 9%. Sample: PBMCs or T cells enriched from blood (not recorded which). The clonotype was recovered from a woman under 30 who had recovered from COVID-19.

The CDR3: CASSQPQGSSGNTIYF. The CDR3 DNA follows: TGTGCCAGTAGTCAACCACAGGGTTCCTCTGGAAACACCATATATTTT. The chain uses TRBV19 and TRBJ1-3; D is perhaps TRBD1 (6 bases). Per the germline V gene, CDR1 is LNHDA and CDR2 is SQIVND (reference sequence). There are 16 residues in the CDR3. V dropped 5 bases and J dropped 0 bases, with 14 bases sitting between them.